Listed below are T cell receptor beta chains from one sample, sequenced in a study of T-cell reconstitution after alpha-beta-depleted transplantation in children. Each CDR3 protein is one row after TCRdb ran MiXCR on the PCR reads. The sample yields fewer than 1 million distinct CDR3 sequences, approximately 15% seen once. The sample was PBMCs, mostly from graft donor cells, taken 360 days after TCRalphabeta/CD19-depleted stem cell transplant. These receptors all stem from a male patient younger than 18 who had a stem cell transplant for acute lymphoblastic leukemia, so the T cells may come from the graft donor. CDR3s include the opening cysteine and the closing phenylalanine or tryptophan. The order of the fields is CDR3 DNA, CDR3 protein, D gene, V gene, clone size, CDR3 length, J gene. The D gene is left open where the match is weak. Expanded clones are given a class, and other clones once, few, many or no size at all.

CDR3nt: TGTGCCAGCAGCTTCGGGACAGCGAAGTCCCCGAGCTCCTACAATGAGCAGTTCTTC; CDR3aa: CASSFGTAKSPSSYNEQFF; d_gene: TRBD1; v_gene: TRBV11-3; abundance: few; len: 19; j_gene: TRBJ2-1
CDR3nt: TGTGCCAGCAGCCAAGACAGAATTTTAGACTACGTGACCGGGGAGCTGTTTTTT; CDR3aa: CASSQDRILDYVTGELFF; d_gene: -; v_gene: TRBV3-1; abundance: -; len: 18; j_gene: TRBJ2-2
CDR3nt: TGTGCCAGCACGACTCGGAGGGGGTTCTCTGGAAACACCATATATTTT; CDR3aa: CASTTRRGFSGNTIYF; d_gene: -; v_gene: TRBV27; abundance: -; len: 16; j_gene: TRBJ1-3
CDR3nt: TGTGCCAGCACGCCGGCGGCTAACTATGGCTACACCTTC; CDR3aa: CASTPAANYGYTF; d_gene: -; v_gene: TRBV27; abundance: -; len: 13; j_gene: TRBJ1-2
CDR3nt: TGTGCCAGCAGCCCGTTAGGGGCGGCAGATACGCAGTATTTT; CDR3aa: CASSPLGAADTQYF; d_gene: -; v_gene: TRBV3-1; abundance: -; len: 14; j_gene: TRBJ2-3
CDR3nt: TGTGCCAGCAGTTTCCTCCGCAACAGCTTGAGCTCCTACGAGCAGTACTTC; CDR3aa: CASSFLRNSLSSYEQYF; d_gene: -; v_gene: TRBV28; abundance: few; len: 17; j_gene: TRBJ2-7
CDR3nt: TGTGCCAGCAGCCAAGATCGGGGTCAGGGGACTGAAAAACTGTTTTTT; CDR3aa: CASSQDRGQGTEKLFF; d_gene: -; v_gene: TRBV4-2; abundance: -; len: 16; j_gene: TRBJ1-4
CDR3nt: TGTGCCAGCAGCCCTTCGCCCTACGAGCAGTACTTC; CDR3aa: CASSPSPYEQYF; d_gene: -; v_gene: TRBV12-3/TRBV12-4; abundance: many; len: 12; j_gene: TRBJ2-7
CDR3nt: TGTGCCAGCAGCTCCCTACTGAGCGAGCAGTACTTC; CDR3aa: CASSSLLSEQYF; d_gene: -; v_gene: TRBV11-3; abundance: many; len: 12; j_gene: TRBJ2-7
CDR3nt: TGTGCCAGCAGTTATAATCAGTATGGCAATCAGCCCCAGCATTTT; CDR3aa: CASSYNQYGNQPQHF; d_gene: -; v_gene: TRBV27; abundance: -; len: 15; j_gene: TRBJ1-5
CDR3nt: TGTGCCAGCTCACCAAGGCCAACAGGGGTCCTTCCCGAGCAGTACTTC; CDR3aa: CASSPRPTGVLPEQYF; d_gene: TRBD1; v_gene: TRBV18; abundance: -; len: 16; j_gene: TRBJ2-7
CDR3nt: TGTTCCAGCAGCTCGGGCCATGAGCAGTTCTTC; CDR3aa: CSSSSGHEQFF; d_gene: -; v_gene: TRBV7-9; abundance: few; len: 11; j_gene: TRBJ2-1
CDR3nt: TGTGCCACCCGCAGGGGGCGGGGGGAGCAGTTCTTC; CDR3aa: CATRRGRGEQFF; d_gene: -; v_gene: TRBV25-1; abundance: -; len: 12; j_gene: TRBJ2-1
CDR3nt: TGTGCCAGCAGCTTAAGCTGGGACTACGAGCAGTACTTC; CDR3aa: CASSLSWDYEQYF; d_gene: -; v_gene: TRBV11-2; abundance: many; len: 13; j_gene: TRBJ2-7
CDR3nt: TGTGCCACCAGTGATTTGTCCCGAAGCGGGAGAGGGAATGAGCAGTTCTTC; CDR3aa: CATSDLSRSGRGNEQFF; d_gene: TRBD2; v_gene: TRBV24-1; abundance: few; len: 17; j_gene: TRBJ2-1
CDR3nt: TGTGCCACCAGCAGAGATTGGGTTACCAGCGCTAAGGTCTACAATGAGCAGTTCTTC; CDR3aa: CATSRDWVTSAKVYNEQFF; d_gene: -; v_gene: TRBV15; abundance: few; len: 19; j_gene: TRBJ2-1
CDR3nt: TGCAGCGCCGAACTAGCGGAACGCACAGATACGCAGTATTTT; CDR3aa: CSAELAERTDTQYF; d_gene: TRBD2; v_gene: TRBV29-1; abundance: -; len: 14; j_gene: TRBJ2-3
CDR3nt: TGTGCCAGCAGCTCACCGGGACGCAAAAACATTCAGTACTTC; CDR3aa: CASSSPGRKNIQYF; d_gene: -; v_gene: TRBV7-9; abundance: few; len: 14; j_gene: TRBJ2-4
CDR3nt: TGTGCCACCAGTGATTCGGGGATCGCCTACGAGCAGTACTTC; CDR3aa: CATSDSGIAYEQYF; d_gene: -; v_gene: TRBV24-1; abundance: many; len: 14; j_gene: TRBJ2-7